This T cell receptor (beta chain) originates from a study of blood T cell repertoires in COVID-19. For the study at large: In each case, the material was cDNA or gDNA derived from T cells, B-cell-depleted T cells, or PBMCs.

The CDR3 sequence is 13 residues long. Germline V gives CDR1 SGHTA, CDR2 FQGNSA. Trimming took off 3 bases at V and 4 bases at J, with 9 bases between the two ends. Repertoires were generated with immunoSEQ multiplex PCR, while TCRdb's copy carries only in-frame clones and drops some. The sample yields 250,000 to 300,000 clones, 75% to 90% seen once. The source of this sequence is a woman in her forties or fifties who had recovered from COVID-19. This rearrangement joins TRBV7-2 to TRBJ1-1; no definite D call. Sequencing input: PBMCs or T cells enriched from blood (not recorded which). The CDR3 loop is CASSLERVTEAFF. CDR3 coding DNA: TGTGCCAGCAGCTTGGAGAGGGTCACTGAAGCTTTCTTT.